A single sample is the source of the 17 T cell receptor beta chains below, sequenced in a study of blood T cell repertoires in COVID-19. The assay was immunoSEQ multiplex PCR, and TCRdb's table has in-frame clones only and misses some. This table has some 170,000 clones, roughly 85% appearing once. The specimen sequenced was peripheral blood. These receptors were collected from a woman between 65 and 79 years old with acute or convalescent COVID-19.

The chain joins TRBV10-1 to TRBJ2-7, with D unclear. Germline loops: CDR1 WNHNN, CDR2 SYGVQD (reference sequence). There are 14 residues in the CDR3. V was cut by 2 bases and J by 5 bases, with 13 bases left in between. The chain's CDR3 is CASSEGTNGHEQYF. The CDR3 DNA reads TGCGCCAGCAGTGAGGGCACCAATGGCCACGAGCAGTACTTC.

J is TRBJ1-1 and V is TRBV2; TRBD1 might be the D (5 bases). Between the trimmed V and J ends, which lost 6 bases and 4 bases, there was a span of 15 bases. The germline gives CDR1 SNHLY, CDR2 FYNNEI. CDR3 size: 14 residues. CDR3 DNA sequence: TGTGCCAGCAGATGGGGGACGGGGGGCACTGAAGCTTTCTTT. Its protein product is CASRWGTGGTEAFF.

The chain recombines TRBV5-1 with TRBJ2-6; tentative D call: TRBD1 (5 bases). CDR1 and CDR2 from the germline V gene are SGHRS and YFSETQ. V was trimmed by 2 bases and J by 0 bases, leaving 9 bases between them. This CDR3 region has 16 residues. The CDR3, as DNA: TGCGCCAGCAGCTTTCAGGGTTTCTCTGGGGCCAACGTCCTGACTTTC. Residues: CASSFQGFSGANVLTF.

The J gene is TRBJ2-1, the V gene TRBV3-1 (or the pseudogene TRBV3-2); 10 positions agree with TRBD2. The CDR3 loop spans 15 amino acids. The V gene's germline CDR1 is LGHDT and CDR2 YNNKEL (reference sequence). Trimming at V came to 4 bases and at J to 6 bases, leaving 6 bases not matched to a gene. CDR3 amino acids: CASSPSGRVSNEQFF. The DNA of the CDR3 is TGTGCCAGCAGCCCGAGCGGGAGGGTTAGCAATGAGCAGTTCTTC.

The rearrangement joins TRBV30 to TRBJ2-6; D is possibly TRBD1 (7 bases). The V and J ends lost 4 bases and 2 bases respectively, with 21 bases between them. Germline CDR1 reads GTSNPN; CDR2 reads SVGIG (reference sequence). CDR3 length: 18 amino acids. The chain's CDR3 is CAWTPTAGGGTGANVLTF. The CDR3 bases are TGTGCCTGGACCCCGACTGCTGGAGGGGGCACTGGGGCCAACGTCCTGACTTTC.

The chain couples TRBV12-3 or TRBV12-4 to TRBJ2-1, with 10 bases fitting TRBD2. The CDR3 length is 13 residues. Germline trimming cut 7 bases from V and 8 bases from J; bases unmatched to any gene: 5. CDR3 coding DNA: TGTGCCAGCACTAGCGGGAGTACACATGAGCAGTTCTTC. This gives the protein CASTSGSTHEQFF.

This CDR3 reads CASSTGHLPYEQYF. The CDR3 bases are TGTGCCAGCAGTACTGGACACCTTCCCTACGAGCAGTACTTC. The rearrangement uses TRBV2 and TRBJ2-7; possibly TRBD1 for D (5 bases). This CDR3 has 14 residues. V dropped 5 bases and J dropped 2 bases, with 13 bases sitting between them. Looked up from germline, CDR1 is SNHLY and CDR2 is FYNNEI. The full variable domain, with the rest looked up from reference TRBV2 and TRBJ2-7, is EPEVTQTPSHQVTQMGQEVILRCVPISNHLYFYWYRQILGQKVEFLVSFYNNEISEKSEIFDDQFSVERPDGSNFTLKIRSTKLEDSAMYFCASSTGHLPYEQYFGPGTRLTVT.

This sequence joins TRBV5-1 and TRBJ2-3; perhaps TRBD1 as D (6 bases). Germline CDR1 is SGHRS and CDR2 is YFSETQ. Between the trimmed V and J ends, which lost 1 base and 3 bases, there was a span of 15 bases. The CDR3 is 16 residues long. The CDR3 bases are TGCGCCAGCAGCTTGTTGGAATTAGGGGGTACAGATACGCAGTATTTT. Amino acids: CASSLLELGGTDTQYF.

The chain combines TRBV6-5 with TRBJ2-1; 10 positions agree with TRBD2. The V segment lost 6 bases and the J segment 8 bases; nucleotides outside the gene matches: 10. Germline CDR1 and CDR2: MNHEY and SVGAGI. The CDR3 consists of 15 residues. The CDR3 loop is CASSPRLAGADEQFF. In nucleotides, the CDR3 is TGTGCCAGCAGCCCGAGGCTAGCGGGAGCGGATGAGCAGTTCTTC.

The CDR3 DNA sequence: TGTGCCAGCAGCTTGTCAGGGGACACTGAAGCTTTCTTT. Translated, it gives CASSLSGDTEAFF. The genes are TRBV5-6 and TRBJ1-1; D may be TRBD1 (6 bases). Germline CDR1 SGHDT, CDR2 YYEEEE. The CDR3 consists of 13 residues. V lost 1 base and J 3 bases, leaving 7 bases between the germline ends.

V gene TRBV6-1 combines with J gene TRBJ2-7; D is perhaps TRBD1 (5 bases). Germline CDR1 MNHNS, CDR2 SASEGT. Trimming removed 1 base at V and 4 bases at J, with 8 bases between. The CDR3 loop spans 13 amino acids. CDR3 sequence: CASSEEPGYEQYF. The DNA of the CDR3 is TGTGCCAGCAGTGAAGAACCAGGGTACGAGCAGTACTTC.

In this sample, this clone turned up once. The chain links TRBV10-3 to TRBJ1-1; 8 bases are a match to TRBD1. The CDR3 contains 14 residues. V lost 3 bases, J lost 11 bases, and 11 bases stayed unmatched. CDR1 ENHRY and CDR2 SYGVKD come from the germline V gene. The CDR3 loop reads CAISDLGTGRGAFF. The CDR3 nucleotides read TGTGCCATCAGTGATCTAGGGACAGGCCGCGGGGCTTTCTTT.

This clone has just one count. The V and J genes are TRBV2 and TRBJ1-5; D is possibly TRBD1 (6 bases). The CDR3 is made up of 15 amino acids. Germline V gene data show CDR1 as SNHLY and CDR2 as FYNNEI. V lost 1 base and J lost 10, with 17 bases in between. CDR3: CASSEEGAKGTPQHF. DNA for the CDR3: TGTGCCAGCAGTGAAGAGGGTGCCAAAGGGACACCCCAGCATTTT.

Many counts were recorded for this clone. The rearrangement joins TRBV27 to TRBJ2-7; perhaps TRBD1 as D (6 bases). The V gene's germline CDR1 is MNHEY and CDR2 SMNVEV (reference sequence). The CDR3 extends over 14 amino acids. Trimming took 6 bases from V and 2 from J, leaving 14 bases between them. CDR3 residues: CASSPLGTTYEQYF. The CDR3 bases are TGTGCCAGCAGCCCCCTGGGGACAACCTACGAGCAGTACTTC.

V is TRBV11-3 and J is TRBJ2-7, with 7 bases fitting TRBD2. V shed 4 bases, J shed 6 bases, and the junction held 3 bases outside the gene matches. CDR1 is SGHNT and CDR2 is YENEEA in the germline V gene. The CDR3 consists of 12 residues. The CDR3 nucleotides read TGTGCCAGCAGCTGGACTAGATCCGAGCAGTACTTC. This sequence encodes CASSWTRSEQYF.

This clone was seen just once. The chain uses TRBV4-2 and TRBJ2-7, with D possibly TRBD1 on 6 matching bases. V was shortened by 0 bases and J by 4 bases, with 22 bases between the two germline ends. This CDR3 region has 18 residues. CDR1 is LGHNA, CDR2 YNFKEQ, per germline. The CDR3 sequence is CASSQESATGSLRYEQYF. CDR3 DNA: TGTGCCAGCAGCCAAGAGTCGGCGACAGGCTCTTTAAGGTACGAGCAGTACTTC.

The rearrangement uses TRBV5-1 and TRBJ2-7; TRBD1 agrees at 8 bases. The germline gives CDR1 SGHRS, CDR2 YFSETQ. This CDR3 spans 15 amino acids. Unmatched junction bases numbered 9, after V lost 4 bases and J lost 3 bases. Here the CDR3 reads CASSINPGGNYEQYF. The CDR3 bases are TGCGCCAGCAGCATCAACCCAGGGGGCAACTACGAGCAGTACTTC.